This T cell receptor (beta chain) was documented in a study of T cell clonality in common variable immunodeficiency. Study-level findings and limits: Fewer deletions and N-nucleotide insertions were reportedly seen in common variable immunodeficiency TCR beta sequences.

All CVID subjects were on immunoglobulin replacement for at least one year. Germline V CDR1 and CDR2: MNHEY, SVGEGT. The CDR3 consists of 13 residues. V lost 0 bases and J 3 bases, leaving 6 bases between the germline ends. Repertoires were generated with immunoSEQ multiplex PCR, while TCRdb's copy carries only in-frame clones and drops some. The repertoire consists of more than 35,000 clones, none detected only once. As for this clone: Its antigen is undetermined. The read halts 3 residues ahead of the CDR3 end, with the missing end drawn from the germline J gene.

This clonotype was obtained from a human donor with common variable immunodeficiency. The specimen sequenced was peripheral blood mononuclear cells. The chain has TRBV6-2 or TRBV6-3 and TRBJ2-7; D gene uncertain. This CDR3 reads CASSYSKVYEQYF. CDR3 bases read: TGTGCCAGCAGTTACTCGAAGGTCTACGAG.